This T cell receptor beta chain emerged from a study of cytomegalovirus exposure and HLA in healthy donors. The overall study: A previous analysis identified fewer than 130 million unique TCR beta sequences derived from around 200 million T cells. Study results and limitations: In vitro checks showed that a few CMV-associated chains really do target CMV antigens. Sequencing depth roughly uniform across donors was assumed in presence/absence analyses.

Primers: 60 Vbeta forward and 13 Jbeta reverse. Profiling relied on immunoSEQ multiplex PCR, and the TCRdb table lists in-frame clones only, not all of them. The sample contains approximately 140,000 clones, roughly 84% of which appear only once. Concerning this clone: Antigen unknown.

The sequenced sample was PBMCs. The source is a girl aged 2-10 years in good health and CMV-seronegative.

The CDR3 sequence is CASSRGTHEQYF. In DNA form, the CDR3 reads TGTGCCAGCAGTAGAGGTACCCACGAGCAGTACTTC. The chain couples TRBV11-2 to TRBJ2-7; D gene unclear. Germline lookup yields CDR1 SGHAT and CDR2 FQNNGV. V was pared by 6 bases and J by 5 bases, with 11 bases between. The CDR3 length is 12 residues.